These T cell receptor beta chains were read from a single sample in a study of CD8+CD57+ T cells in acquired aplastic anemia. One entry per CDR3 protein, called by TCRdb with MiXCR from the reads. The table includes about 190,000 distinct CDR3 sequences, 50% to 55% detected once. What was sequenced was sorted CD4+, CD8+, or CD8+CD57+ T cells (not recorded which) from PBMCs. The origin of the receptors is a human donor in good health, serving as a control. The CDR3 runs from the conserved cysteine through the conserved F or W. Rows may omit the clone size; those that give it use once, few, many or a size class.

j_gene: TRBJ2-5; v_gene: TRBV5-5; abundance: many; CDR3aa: CASSSGIQGWETQYF
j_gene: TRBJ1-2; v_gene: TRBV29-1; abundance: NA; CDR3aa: CGVGTGYGYTF
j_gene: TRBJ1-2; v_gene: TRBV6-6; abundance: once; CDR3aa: CASSYREGYTF
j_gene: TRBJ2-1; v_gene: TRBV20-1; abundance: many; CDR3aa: CSARWLAGGSSYNEQFF
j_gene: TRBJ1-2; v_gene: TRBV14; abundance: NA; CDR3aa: CASSQTQGGRKVLKGYTF
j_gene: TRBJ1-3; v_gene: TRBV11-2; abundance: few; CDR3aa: CASSLDPSGNTIYF
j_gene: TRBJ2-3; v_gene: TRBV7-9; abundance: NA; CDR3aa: CASSMGAGGAGDTQYF
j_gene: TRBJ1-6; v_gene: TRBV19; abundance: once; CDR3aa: CASSIEVIAPLHF
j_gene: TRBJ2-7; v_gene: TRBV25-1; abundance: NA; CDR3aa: CASSLSGTGANEQYF
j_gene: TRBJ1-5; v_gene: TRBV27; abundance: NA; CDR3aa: CASSFSVAGDQPQHF
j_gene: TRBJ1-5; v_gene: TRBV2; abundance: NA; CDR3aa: CASSGGGGVIGNQPQHF
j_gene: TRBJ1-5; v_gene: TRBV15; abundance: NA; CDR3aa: CATSRGSLGQPQHF
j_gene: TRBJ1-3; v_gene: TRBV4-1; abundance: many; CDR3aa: CASSLRQGSGNTIYF
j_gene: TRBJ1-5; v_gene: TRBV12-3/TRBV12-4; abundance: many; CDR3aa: CASAIRLTDSSNQPQHF
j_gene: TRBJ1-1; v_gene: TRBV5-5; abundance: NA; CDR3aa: CASSQGTGGGNTEAFF
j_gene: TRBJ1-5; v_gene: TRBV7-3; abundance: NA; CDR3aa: CASSASPRETQHF
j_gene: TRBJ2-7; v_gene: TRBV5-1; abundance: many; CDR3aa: CASSIHVDEQYF
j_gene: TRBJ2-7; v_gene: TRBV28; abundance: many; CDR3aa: CASSPFTGGIYEQYF
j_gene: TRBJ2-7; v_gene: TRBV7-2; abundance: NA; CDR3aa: CASSVTVSQGEQYF
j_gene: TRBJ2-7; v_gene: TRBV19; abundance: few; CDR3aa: CASSLGQNHEQYF